The 22 T cell receptor beta chains reported below all come from one sample, sequenced in a study of breast tumors, draining lymph nodes, adjacent tissues. Samples came from axillary lymph nodes draining the breast cancer. From the multiplex PCR reads, TCRdb called clonotypes with MiXCR, one entry per CDR3 protein. The data hold 150,000 to 200,000 distinct CDR3 sequences, with roughly 35% observed a single time. The sample was axillary lymph node tissue. The receptors were gathered from a female donor with breast cancer. Some clones in this sample may be carry-over from other donors' samples.

Many counts were recorded for this clonotype. This chain connects TRBV9 to TRBJ2-3; 9 nucleotides align to TRBD1. Germline V gene lookup returns CDR1 SGDLS and CDR2 YYNGEE. The ends lost 0 bases at V and 3 bases at J; junction bases unmatched: 8. The CDR3 consists of 17 residues. In DNA form, the CDR3 reads TGTGCCAGCAGCGTAGGGTACAGGGGGCGCGGGACAGATACGCAGTATTTT. The encoded protein is CASSVGYRGRGTDTQYF.

The chain uses TRBV7-9 and TRBJ1-3; TRBD1 is a possible D gene (5 bases). Trimming removed 5 bases at V and 4 bases at J, with 12 bases between. CDR3 length equals 14 residues. Germline V lookup: CDR1 SEHNR, CDR2 FQNEAQ (reference sequence). This CDR3 is CASSPEGRGNTIYF. CDR3 nucleotide sequence: TGTGCCAGCAGCCCAGAGGGGAGAGGAAACACCATATATTTT.

This clonotype was recorded at least ten times. V gene TRBV24-1 combines with J gene TRBJ2-5; D perhaps matches TRBD2 (6 bases). V lost 5 bases to trimming and J lost 5 bases, with 14 bases between them. CDR1 and CDR2 from the germline V gene are KGHDR and SFDVKD. This CDR3 is built from 14 residues. The CDR3 protein is CATSVAAGGETQYF. The CDR3 nucleotides read TGTGCCACCAGTGTTGCAGCGGGTGGGGAGACCCAGTACTTC.

This clonotype was detected ten times or more. The J gene is TRBJ2-5, the V gene TRBV4-2; D is possibly TRBD2 (5 bases). CDR1 is LGHNA and CDR2 is YNFKEQ in the germline V gene. The ends were cut back, 0 bases at V and 7 bases at J, with 9 bases in the middle. CDR3 length: 13 residues. The CDR3: CASSQDRGGTQYF. CDR3 DNA sequence: TGTGCCAGCAGCCAAGATCGGGGTGGGACCCAGTACTTC.

Only one count was recorded for this clonotype. The J gene is TRBJ2-3, the V gene TRBV30; D unresolved. This CDR3 spans 12 amino acids. The germline CDR1 and CDR2 sequences are GTSNPN and SVGIG (reference sequence). V was shortened by 1 base and J by 11 bases, with 13 bases between the two germline ends. The CDR3 is CAWSGFHNEQYF. The CDR3 region has the DNA TGTGCCTGGAGTGGATTCCACAATGAGCAGTATTTT.

The sample holds a few counts of this clonotype. It may be a read error: a sequence one base away is much more abundant. The chain uses TRBV6-6 and TRBJ2-7, with TRBD1 matching over 8 bases. CDR1 is MNHNY and CDR2 is SVGAGI in the germline V gene (reference sequence). The CDR3 spans 14 residues. After removal of 6 bases from V and 0 bases from J, the junction contained 4 bases not matched to a gene. The CDR3 nucleotides are TGTGCCAGCAGACGGACAGGGACCTCCTACGAGCAGTACTTC. Translation gives CASRRTGTSYEQYF.

This chain uses TRBV15 with TRBJ1-2; D may be TRBD1 (5 bases). This CDR3 comprises 9 residues. Germline CDR1 reads LNHNV; CDR2 reads YYDKDF (reference sequence). The CDR3 DNA reads as TGTGCTCGGGGGGATGGCTACACCTTC. Translating gives CARGDGYTF.

J is TRBJ2-1 and V is TRBV28; 8 positions agree with TRBD2. This CDR3 region has 15 residues. Per the germline V gene, CDR1 is MDHEN and CDR2 is SYDVKM. The J segment lost 7 bases and the V segment lost 7 bases, leaving 12 bases of the junction unmatched. The CDR3 is CASTGGSRGGNEQFF. In DNA, the CDR3 is TGTGCCAGCACGGGGGGGAGCCGGGGGGGGAATGAGCAGTTCTTC.

The CDR3 DNA reads TGTGCCAGCCGAGGGACAGGGGGACTCTACGAGCAGTACTTC. Amino acids: CASRGTGGLYEQYF. This chain joins TRBV2 and TRBJ2-7; 11 bases map to TRBD1. This CDR3 comprises 14 residues. Trimming cost V 8 bases and J 3 bases; bases outside gene matches: 6. Germline CDR1 reads SNHLY; CDR2 reads FYNNEI.

The rearrangement joins TRBV6-1 to TRBJ2-2, with 7 positions matching TRBD1. V shed 5 bases and J 8 bases; nucleotides not matched to a gene: 8. CDR1 is MNHNS and CDR2 is SASEGT in the germline V gene. This CDR3 has 14 residues. The CDR3 DNA sequence: TGTGCCAGCAGTCCTACAGGGGTTTGGGGGGAGCTGTTTTTT. Residues: CASSPTGVWGELFF.

This clonotype has more than one count but fewer than ten. This may stem from a read error, because a much larger clone lies one nucleotide away. The gene calls are TRBV5-5 and TRBJ1-2; D is unresolved. Germline loops: CDR1 SGHKS, CDR2 YYEKEE (reference sequence). The CDR3 has 13 residues. CDR3 nucleotide sequence: TGTGCCAGCAGCTTTAGACAAATCTATGGCTGCACCTTC. Translated, it gives CASSFRQIYGCTF. Looking up the rest from reference TRBV5-5 and TRBJ1-2 gives the full variable domain: DAGVTQSPTHLIKTRGQQVTLRCSPISGHKSVSWYQQVLGQGPQFIFQYYEKEERGRGNFPDRFSARQFPNYSSELNVNALLLGDSALYLCASSFRQIYGCTFGSGTRLTVV.

The gene calls are TRBV12-3 or TRBV12-4 and TRBJ1-2, with 7 bases matching TRBD1. CDR3 length equals 14 residues. With 4 bases clipped from V and 6 bases from J, the junction kept 8 bases outside the gene matches. The CDR3 nucleotides read TGTGCCAGCAGTTCCCAGGGGGTGAGCCATGGCTACACCTTC. Protein product: CASSSQGVSHGYTF.

This clonotype was counted a few times. This chain connects TRBV11-2 to TRBJ2-7; D is ambiguous. Germline-derived CDR1 and CDR2 are SGHAT and FQNNGV. CDR3 size: 15 residues. The V gene lost 0 bases and the J gene lost 2 bases, with 11 bases spanning the gap. In nucleotides, the CDR3 is TGTGCCAGCAGCTTAGACTCGGCCCCCGCCTACGAGCAGTACTTC. Translated, it gives CASSLDSAPAYEQYF.

Of note for this clonotype: Its ends do not fully match the called genes, so a read error is possible. The rearrangement uses TRBV2 and TRBJ1-5; tentatively, D is TRBD1 (5 bases). Looked up from germline, CDR1 is SNHLY and CDR2 is FYNNEI. The CDR3 length is 11 residues. Here the CDR3 reads CASRRGQPRHF. The CDR3 DNA follows: TGTGCCAGCAGGAGGGGTCAGCCCCGGCATTTT.

This clonotype showed up many times. The V call is TRBV5-1, the J call TRBJ1-2; 9 bases line up with TRBD1. Losses at the gene ends were 5 bases for V and 6 bases for J; bases not matched to a gene: 11. The CDR3 is 15 amino acids. Germline CDR1 reads SGHRS; CDR2 reads YFSETQ. This CDR3 reads CASRPGTGFTDGYTF. In nucleotides, the CDR3 is TGCGCCAGCAGACCCGGGACAGGGTTTACTGATGGCTACACCTTC.

The gene calls are TRBV5-1 and TRBJ1-1; 10 positions agree with TRBD1. CDR3 length: 13 residues. V gave up 6 bases and J gave up 8 bases; unmatched junction bases: 7. Germline V lookup: CDR1 SGHRS, CDR2 YFSETQ. The CDR3 bases are TGCGCCAGCATCCAGGACAGGGGGACAGAAGCTTTCTTT. Protein sequence: CASIQDRGTEAFF.

This clonotype was detected many times. The rearrangement joins TRBV20-1 to TRBJ2-5; the match to TRBD1 covers 7 bases. Germline V gene data show CDR1 as DFQATT and CDR2 as SNEGSKA (reference sequence). The CDR3 loop spans 13 amino acids. V lost 1 base and J lost 6; bases outside the gene matches: 5. The CDR3 loop is CSARGGGGQTQYF. DNA for the CDR3: TGCAGTGCTAGAGGAGGGGGCGGGCAGACCCAGTACTTC.

This clonotype has at least ten counts. This may come from a read error, since a much larger clone is one base off. V and J are TRBV12-3 or TRBV12-4 and TRBJ1-6; possible D gene TRBD1, 5 bases. The CDR3 length is 18 residues. The V end lost 6 bases, the J end lost 2 bases, and 20 bases lay between the germline ends. The CDR3 nucleotides are TGTGCCAGCAGCCACTACCCACTAGGGGTGGCCTATAATTCACCCCTCCACTTT. This encodes CASSHYPLGVAYNSPLHF.

This clonotype was observed at least ten times. This chain joins TRBV7-6 and TRBJ2-7; 8 bases fit TRBD2. Germline CDR1 is SGHVS and CDR2 is FNYEAQ. Trimming cost V 5 bases and J 4 bases; bases outside gene matches: 7. The length of the CDR3 is 14 residues. The CDR3 protein is CASSPIIAGYEQYF. CDR3 bases: TGTGCCAGCAGCCCCATAATAGCGGGGTACGAGCAGTACTTC.

In this sample, this clonotype turned up many times. The chain joins TRBV5-5 to TRBJ2-3; 8 nucleotides match TRBD2. The V and J ends lost 6 bases and 4 bases, in that order; junction bases with no gene match: 13. The V gene's germline CDR1 is SGHKS and CDR2 YYEKEE (reference sequence). The CDR3 runs to 16 residues. Written as DNA, the CDR3 is TGTGCCAGCACCTACGGGGGCGGGAGGAAGTCAGATACGCAGTATTTT. Translation gives CASTYGGGRKSDTQYF. Using reference TRBV5-5 and TRBJ2-3 for the parts outside the CDR3, the full variable domain is DAGVTQSPTHLIKTRGQQVTLRCSPISGHKSVSWYQQVLGQGPQFIFQYYEKEERGRGNFPDRFSARQFPNYSSELNVNALLLGDSALYLCASTYGGGRKSDTQYFGPGTRLTVL.

CDR3 protein: CASRGQGRGNQPQHF. The CDR3 DNA sequence: TGTGCCAGCAGGGGACAGGGTCGGGGCAATCAGCCCCAGCATTTT. This chain uses TRBV6-6 with TRBJ1-5, with TRBD1 matching 9 bases. CDR3 length equals 15 residues. V lost 6 bases, J lost 2 bases, and 5 bases stayed unmatched. CDR1 MNHNY and CDR2 SVGAGI come from the germline V gene (reference sequence).

This clonotype was recorded many times. V is TRBV10-3 and J is TRBJ1-2; no firm D call. CDR1 and CDR2 from the germline V gene are ENHRY and SYGVKD. The CDR3 extends over 12 amino acids. The germline V and J ends were trimmed by 6 bases and 4 bases, with 9 bases remaining between them. Here the CDR3 reads CAIRDFVYGYTF. In DNA, the CDR3 is TGTGCCATCAGGGATTTTGTCTATGGCTACACCTTC.